This T cell receptor beta chain stems from a study of blood T cells in healthy people across ages. The study's findings and limits: Unsorted PBMCs ruled out conclusive naive versus antigen-experienced comparison.

Germline V gives CDR1 SGHTA, CDR2 FQGTGA. The CDR3 runs to 16 residues. It was with a sample-barcoded 5' primer and a J-beta primer mix that a second PCR of roughly 7 to 12 cycles was run. TCRdb re-analysed the 5' RACE reads in MiXCR, keeping a single row per CDR3 protein. This table holds about 900,000 distinct CDR3 sequences, approximately 59% found once. In regard to this clonotype: The antigen remains unidentified.

The chain uses TRBV7-3 and TRBJ2-4, with 9 bases matching TRBD1. The J call may be in error: the DNA end matches TRBJ2-7 better. The specimen was blood. The clonotype comes from a man aged 30 to 45 in good health. The CDR3 DNA is TGTGCCAGCAGCAACCTAAGACGGGACAGGGCCTACGAGCAGTACTTC. Its protein product is CASSNLRRDRAYEQYF.